This T cell receptor beta chain was documented in a study of CD8 T cells in Susac syndrome. Healthy donors acted as controls, with matching for age and sex. After extraction with the RNeasy kit, roughly 0.5 to 1 ug of the RNA was reverse transcribed using random hexamers. Coverage of TCR beta CDR3 amplification by immunoSEQ multiplex PCR extended to 54 Vbeta and 13 Jbeta. TCRdb re-analysed the immunoSEQ multiplex PCR reads in MiXCR, keeping a single row per CDR3 protein. The sample includes under 200,000 distinct CDR3 sequences, around 94% seen only once; the top ten take 0.14%. The CDR3 has 11 amino acids. Germline-derived CDR1 and CDR2 are DFQATT and SNEGSKA (reference sequence). Trimming cost V 5 bases and J 8 bases, with 12 bases left between them.

Sequencing input: CD4+ T cells from PBMCs. This TCR was recovered from a human donor in good health. The genes are TRBV20-1 and TRBJ1-2; no clear D gene. The CDR3 is CSAAVGDGYTF. The CDR3 DNA reads TGCAGTGCTGCTGTGGGCGACGGCTACACCTTC.